These 23 T cell receptor beta chains share one sample of origin, sequenced in a study of CD8 T cells in ankylosing spondylitis. Study-wide findings and caveats: In ankylosing spondylitis blood, a motif of several highly homologous TCR beta variants appeared characteristic.

TCRdb called the 5' RACE reads again in MiXCR, with one record for every CDR3 protein. The sample shows tens of thousands of distinct CDR3 sequences, approximately 9.6% of them seen only once. These receptors have no identified antigens. Sample: blood, either unsorted or a sorted T cell fraction (not recorded which). These receptors all stem from a male donor with ankylosing spondylitis.

This clonotype came up many times. V and J are TRBV5-1 and TRBJ2-1; 8 bases map to TRBD2. The CDR3 is made up of 17 amino acids. J was trimmed by 0 bases and V by 2 bases; bases with no gene match: 7. The germline V gene encodes CDR1 SGHRS and CDR2 YFSETQ. This CDR3 reads CASSFTPRGVSYNEQFF. CDR3 in DNA: TGCGCCAGCAGCTTTACACCGCGGGGGGTCTCCTACAATGAGCAGTTCTTC. The full variable domain, with the rest looked up from reference TRBV5-1 and TRBJ2-1, is KAGVTQTPRYLIKTRGQQVTLSCSPISGHRSVSWYQQTPGQGLQFLFEYFSETQRNKGNFPGRFSGRQFSNSRSEMNVSTLELGDSALYLCASSFTPRGVSYNEQFFGPGTRLTVL.

This clonotype has at least ten counts. The chain employs TRBV15 and TRBJ1-1; D gene unclear. The CDR3 consists of 13 residues. Trimming pared 0 bases from V and 4 bases from J, leaving 6 bases between. Germline CDR1 LNHNV, CDR2 YYDKDF (reference sequence). CDR3 sequence (DNA): TGTGCCACCAGCAGAGATTTTGGCACTGAAGCTTTCTTT. This encodes CATSRDFGTEAFF.

This clonotype occurred a few times. One end of the junction varies from germline; a read error may be responsible. This rearrangement joins TRBV6-6 to TRBJ2-1; D gene unclear. Per germline, CDR1 MNHNY and CDR2 SVGAGI (reference sequence). The CDR3 is 11 amino acids. Here the CDR3 DNA reads TGTGTCAGCAGTTATTTGGATGAGCAGTTCTTC. It codes for CVSSYLDEQFF.

Points on this clonotype: One end of the junction is discordant with germline, which a read error may explain. This chain joins TRBV12-3 or TRBV12-4 and TRBJ2-3; 9 nucleotides align to TRBD2. The CDR3 is 18 residues long. CDR3 amino acids: CACSLSMASGALADTQYF. The CDR3 DNA sequence: TGTGCCTGCAGTTTATCGATGGCTAGCGGGGCGCTAGCAGATACGCAGTATTTT.

The chain links TRBV13 to TRBJ2-1; no definite D call. The CDR3 runs to 14 residues. From germline, CDR1 is PRHDT and CDR2 FYEKMQ (reference sequence). V lost 5 bases to trimming and J lost 7 bases, with 15 bases between them. The chain's CDR3 is CASSKGRRLNEQFF. The CDR3 DNA reads TGTGCCAGCAGCAAAGGACGGAGACTTAATGAGCAGTTCTTC.

Only a few counts were recorded for this clonotype. The chain uses TRBV27 and TRBJ2-3; D not resolved. Trimming left V 7 bases short and J 6 bases short, with 8 bases between. The CDR3 extends over 11 amino acids. The germline V gene has CDR1 MNHEY and CDR2 SMNVEV (reference sequence). The CDR3 loop is CASTSRDTQYF. CDR3 DNA sequence: TGTGCCAGCACCTCACGGGATACGCAGTATTTT.

This clonotype came up many times. The chain carries TRBV9 and TRBJ2-1; D possibly corresponds to TRBD2 (6 bases). Per the germline V gene, CDR1 is SGDLS and CDR2 is YYNGEE. Between the trimmed V and J ends, which lost 6 bases and 2 bases, there was a span of 12 bases. The CDR3 covers 14 residues. The CDR3 spells CASKGGATYNEQFF. CDR3 nucleotides: TGTGCCAGCAAAGGAGGGGCGACCTACAATGAGCAGTTCTTC.

This clonotype was seen more than once but under ten times. V usage is TRBV7-9 and J usage is TRBJ2-7, with D perhaps assigned TRBD1 or TRBD2 (5 bases each). V lost 5 bases to trimming and J lost 4 bases, with 12 bases between them. CDR1 and CDR2 (germline): SEHNR, FQNEAQ (reference sequence). The CDR3 has 13 residues. CDR3 residues: CASSHRDGYEQYF. As DNA, the CDR3 is TGTGCCAGCAGCCACCGGGACGGATACGAGCAGTACTTC.

This clonotype was counted at least ten times. The rearrangement uses TRBV6-5 and TRBJ2-3; D may be TRBD1 (6 bases). This CDR3 is built from 15 residues. Per the germline V gene, CDR1 is MNHEY and CDR2 is SVGAGI. Trimming stripped 0 bases from V and 2 bases from J, with 9 bases between. The CDR3 DNA is TGTGCCAGCAGTTACTCGGGACAAAACACAGATACGCAGTATTTT. Translation gives CASSYSGQNTDTQYF.

This clonotype was detected only a few times. The rearrangement links TRBV7-2 to TRBJ2-1; D may be TRBD1 or TRBD2 (6 bases each). V lost 5 bases to trimming and J lost 4 bases, with 12 bases between them. This CDR3 is 14 amino acids long. Per the germline V gene, CDR1 is SGHTA and CDR2 is FQGNSA. The CDR3 DNA sequence: TGTGCCAGCAGCGAATTAGGGGGGTACAATGAGCAGTTCTTC. Residues: CASSELGGYNEQFF.

In this sample, this clonotype turned up a few times. This sequence joins TRBV5-1 and TRBJ2-3; TRBD2 matches at 7 bases. The CDR3 is made up of 15 amino acids. Trimming removed 4 bases from V and 2 bases from J; junction bases left unmatched: 7. Germline CDR1 reads SGHRS; CDR2 reads YFSETQ. CDR3 sequence reads: CASSPWGGVTDTQYF. Written as DNA, the CDR3 is TGCGCCAGCAGCCCGTGGGGAGGGGTCACAGATACGCAGTATTTT.

In this sample, this clonotype turned up once. The J gene is TRBJ2-2, the V gene TRBV5-7, with D maybe TRBD2 (5 bases). TRBV5-7 is known as an ORF, though its function is uncertain. The V end was cut by 0 bases, the J end by 4 bases, with 13 bases between. The length of the CDR3 is 16 residues. The CDR3 region is CASSLVRDRSTGELFF. For the CDR3, the DNA is TGTGCCAGCAGCTTGGTACGGGATAGGAGCACCGGGGAGCTGTTTTTT.

This CDR3 reads CASSYMGQGEEKLFF. DNA for the CDR3: TGCGCCAGCAGTTATATGGGGCAGGGAGAGGAAAAACTGTTTTTT. The chain carries TRBV5-1 and TRBJ1-4; D might be TRBD1 (5 bases). CDR1 SGHRS and CDR2 YFSETQ come from the germline V gene. CDR3 size: 15 residues. V was pared by 5 bases and J by 8 bases, with 19 bases between.

This clonotype was detected a few times. The chain couples TRBV27 to TRBJ2-5; D unclear. There are 13 residues in the CDR3. The germline V and J ends were trimmed by 6 bases and 2 bases, with 10 bases remaining between them. Germline CDR1 MNHEY, CDR2 SMNVEV (reference sequence). The DNA of the CDR3 is TGTGCCAGCAGCCTGAAGGTTCAAGAGACCCAGTACTTC. Protein sequence: CASSLKVQETQYF.

This clonotype has at least ten counts. The chain couples TRBV5-1 to TRBJ1-1, with TRBD1 matching 9 bases. Germline-derived CDR1 and CDR2 are SGHRS and YFSETQ. The CDR3 sequence is 16 residues long. Trimming took 4 bases from V and 3 from J; bases not matched to a gene: 10. The CDR3 spells CASSVGQGMWDTEAFF. As DNA, the CDR3 is TGCGCCAGCAGCGTCGGACAGGGGATGTGGGACACTGAAGCTTTCTTT.

Sample share makes this clonotype medium-sized. The chain couples TRBV28 to TRBJ2-2; D call uncertain. Germline V CDR1 and CDR2: MDHEN, SYDVKM. This CDR3 contains 14 residues. V lost 5 bases, J lost 6 bases, and 13 bases lay in between. CDR3 residues: CASSRTSAAGELFF. CDR3 DNA sequence: TGTGCCAGCAGTCGGACGTCGGCCGCCGGGGAGCTGTTTTTT.

In its sample, this clonotype was seen a few times. The chain links TRBV7-9 to TRBJ2-1, with TRBD2 matching 12 bases. V shed 5 bases, J shed 9 bases, and the junction held 5 bases outside the gene matches. Per the germline V gene, CDR1 is SEHNR and CDR2 is FQNEAQ (reference sequence). This CDR3 region has 14 residues. The CDR3: CASSLGLAGFEQFF. Written as DNA, the CDR3 is TGTGCCAGCAGCCTGGGACTAGCGGGTTTTGAGCAGTTCTTC.

There are many counts of this clonotype. This rearrangement joins TRBV10-3 to TRBJ2-5, with D perhaps given as TRBD1 or TRBD2 (5 bases each). Trimming left V 2 bases short and J 0 bases short, with 16 bases between. This CDR3 has 17 residues. Germline V gene data show CDR1 as ENHRY and CDR2 as SYGVKD. Written as DNA, the CDR3 is TGTGCCATCAGTGAGGCCCCCCCGGGGACGTACCAAGAGACCCAGTACTTC. It specifies CAISEAPPGTYQETQYF.

This clonotype has at least ten counts. V is TRBV3-1 and J is TRBJ2-7; TRBD1 is a possible D gene (6 bases). In germline, CDR1 is LGHDT, CDR2 YNNKEL (reference sequence). V was clipped by 3 bases and J by 2 bases, with 8 bases between them. The CDR3 sequence is 13 residues long. The CDR3 loop reads CASSHGQTYEQYF. CDR3 DNA sequence: TGTGCCAGCAGCCACGGACAGACCTACGAGCAGTACTTC.

The V call is TRBV4-2, the J call TRBJ1-5; a weak D match, TRBD1 (5 bases). Trimming shortened V by 0 bases and J by 0 bases, and 21 bases separated the two germline ends. There are 20 residues in the CDR3. Per germline, CDR1 LGHNA and CDR2 YNFKEQ. The CDR3 sequence is CASSQEGLGHRKTSNQPQHF. The CDR3 DNA follows: TGTGCCAGCAGCCAAGAGGGGCTCGGACACCGAAAAACTAGCAATCAGCCCCAGCATTTT.

This clonotype was seen at least ten times. The V and J genes are TRBV7-9 and TRBJ1-2, with 9 bases lining up with TRBD1. J gave up 6 bases and V 3 bases, and 11 bases lay outside the gene matches. Germline V gene sequence: CDR1 SEHNR, CDR2 FQNEAQ (reference sequence). The CDR3 totals 16 residues. This CDR3 reads CASSFGYTGGANGYTF. In DNA, the CDR3 is TGTGCCAGCAGCTTCGGGTATACAGGGGGCGCGAATGGCTACACCTTC.

V is TRBV4-2 and J is TRBJ2-7; 9 nucleotides match TRBD1. Trimming at V came to 2 bases and at J to 2 bases, leaving 7 bases not matched to a gene. The CDR3 totals 16 residues. The germline CDR1 and CDR2 sequences are LGHNA and YNFKEQ. CDR3: CASSQFPGQGTYEQYF. The CDR3, as DNA: TGTGCCAGCAGCCAATTCCCGGGACAGGGAACCTACGAGCAGTACTTC.

This clonotype was seen repeatedly, ten times or more. V and J are TRBV20-1 and TRBJ1-2, with 7 bases identical to TRBD1. The CDR3 is made up of 15 amino acids. CDR1 and CDR2 (germline): DFQATT, SNEGSKA (reference sequence). Trimming took 1 base from V and 4 from J; bases not matched to a gene: 9. The CDR3 DNA reads as TGCAGTGCTAGAGCACAGGGGCCGGGTGGCTATGGCTACACCTTC. It encodes CSARAQGPGGYGYTF.